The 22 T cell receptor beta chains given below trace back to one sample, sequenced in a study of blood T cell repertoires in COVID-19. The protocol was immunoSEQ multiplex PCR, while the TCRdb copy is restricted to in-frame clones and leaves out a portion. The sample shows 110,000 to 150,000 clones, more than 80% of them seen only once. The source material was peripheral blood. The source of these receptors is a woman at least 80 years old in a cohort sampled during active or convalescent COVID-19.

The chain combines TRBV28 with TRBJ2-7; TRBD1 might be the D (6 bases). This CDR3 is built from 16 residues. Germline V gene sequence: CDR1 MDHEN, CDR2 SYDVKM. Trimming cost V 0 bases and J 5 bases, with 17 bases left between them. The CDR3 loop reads CASSLWRQGPRNEQYV. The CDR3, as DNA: TGTGCCAGCAGTTTATGGAGGCAGGGGCCGCGCAACGAGCAGTACGTC.

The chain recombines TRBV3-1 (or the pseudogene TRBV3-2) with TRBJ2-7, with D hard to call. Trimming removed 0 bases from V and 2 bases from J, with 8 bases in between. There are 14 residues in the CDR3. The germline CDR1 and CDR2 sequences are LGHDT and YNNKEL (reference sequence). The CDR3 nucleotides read TGTGCCAGCAGCCAAGATTACCAGACCTACGAGCAGTACGTC. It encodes CASSQDYQTYEQYV.

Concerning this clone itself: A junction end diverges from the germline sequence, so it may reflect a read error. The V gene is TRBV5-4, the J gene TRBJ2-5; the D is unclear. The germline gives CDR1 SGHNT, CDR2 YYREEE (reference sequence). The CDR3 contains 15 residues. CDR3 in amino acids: CASSSSLGGQATQYF. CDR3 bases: TGTGCCAGCAGCTCCTCCTTGGGTGGGCAAGCGACCCAGTACTTC.

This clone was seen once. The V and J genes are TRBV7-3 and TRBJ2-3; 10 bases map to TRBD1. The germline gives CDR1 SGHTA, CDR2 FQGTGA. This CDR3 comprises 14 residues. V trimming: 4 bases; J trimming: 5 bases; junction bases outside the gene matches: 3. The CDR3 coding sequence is TGTGCCAGCAGCTCCGGGACAGGGGTAGATACGCAGTATTTT. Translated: CASSSGTGVDTQYF.

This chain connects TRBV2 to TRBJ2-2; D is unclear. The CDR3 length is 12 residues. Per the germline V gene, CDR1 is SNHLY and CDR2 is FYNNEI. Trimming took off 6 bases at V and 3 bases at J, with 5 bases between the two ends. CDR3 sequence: CASRRYTGELFF. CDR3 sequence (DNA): TGTGCCAGCAGGAGGTACACCGGGGAGCTGTTTTTT.

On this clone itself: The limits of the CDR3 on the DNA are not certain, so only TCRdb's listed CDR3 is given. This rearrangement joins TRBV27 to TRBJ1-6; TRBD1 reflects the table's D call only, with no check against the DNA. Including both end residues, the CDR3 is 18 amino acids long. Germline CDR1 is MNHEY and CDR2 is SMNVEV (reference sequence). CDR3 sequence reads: CASSTSSRRDRVSSPLHF.

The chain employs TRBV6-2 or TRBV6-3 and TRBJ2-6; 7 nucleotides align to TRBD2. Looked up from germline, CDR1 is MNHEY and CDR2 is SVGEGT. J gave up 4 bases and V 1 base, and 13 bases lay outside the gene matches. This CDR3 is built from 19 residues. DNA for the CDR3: TGTGCCAGCAGTTACTTAAGCGGGGATTGGTCTATGGGGGCCAACGTCCTGACTTTC. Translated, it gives CASSYLSGDWSMGANVLTF.

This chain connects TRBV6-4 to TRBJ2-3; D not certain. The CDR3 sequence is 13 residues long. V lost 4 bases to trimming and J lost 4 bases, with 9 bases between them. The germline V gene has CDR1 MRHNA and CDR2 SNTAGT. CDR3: CASSASLSDTQYF. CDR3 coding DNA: TGTGCCAGCAGTGCCTCCCTTTCAGATACGCAGTATTTT.

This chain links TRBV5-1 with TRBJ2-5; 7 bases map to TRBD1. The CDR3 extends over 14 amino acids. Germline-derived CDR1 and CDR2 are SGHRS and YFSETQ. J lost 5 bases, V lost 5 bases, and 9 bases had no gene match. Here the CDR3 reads CASRHPDRPETQYF. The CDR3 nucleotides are TGCGCCAGCAGACACCCGGACAGGCCTGAGACCCAGTACTTC.

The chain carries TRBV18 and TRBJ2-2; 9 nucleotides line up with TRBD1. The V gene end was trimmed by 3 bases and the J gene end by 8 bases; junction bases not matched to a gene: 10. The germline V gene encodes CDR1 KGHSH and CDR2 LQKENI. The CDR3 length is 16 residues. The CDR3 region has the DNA TGTGCCAGCTCACCCGGACAGGGGCGGTTTGCTGGGGAGCTGTTTTTT. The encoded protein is CASSPGQGRFAGELFF.

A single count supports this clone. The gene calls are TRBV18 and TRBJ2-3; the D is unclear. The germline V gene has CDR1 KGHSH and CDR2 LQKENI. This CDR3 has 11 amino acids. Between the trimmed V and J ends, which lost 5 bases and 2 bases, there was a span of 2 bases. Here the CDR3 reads CASSYTDTQYF. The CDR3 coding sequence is TGTGCCAGCTCATACACAGATACGCAGTATTTT.

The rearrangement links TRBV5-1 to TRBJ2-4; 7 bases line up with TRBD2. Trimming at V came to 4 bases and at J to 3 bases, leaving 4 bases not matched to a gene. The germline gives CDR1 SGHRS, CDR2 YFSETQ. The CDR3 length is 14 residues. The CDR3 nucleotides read TGCGCCAGCAGCCCCTCTAGCGGCAAAAACATTCAGTACTTC. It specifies CASSPSSGKNIQYF.

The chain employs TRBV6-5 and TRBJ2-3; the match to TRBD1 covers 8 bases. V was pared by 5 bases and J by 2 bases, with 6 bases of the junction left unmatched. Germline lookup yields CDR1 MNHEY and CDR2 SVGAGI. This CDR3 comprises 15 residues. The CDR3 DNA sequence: TGTGCCAGCAGTCCCCGACAGGGGTTCACAGATACGCAGTATTTT. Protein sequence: CASSPRQGFTDTQYF.

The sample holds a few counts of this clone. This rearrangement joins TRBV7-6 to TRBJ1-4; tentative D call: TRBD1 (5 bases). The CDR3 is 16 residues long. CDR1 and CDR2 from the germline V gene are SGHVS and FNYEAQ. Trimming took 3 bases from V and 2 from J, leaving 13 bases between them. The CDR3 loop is CASSLGRRGTNEKLFF. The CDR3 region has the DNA TGTGCCAGCAGCTTGGGCCGTAGGGGTACTAATGAAAAACTGTTTTTT.

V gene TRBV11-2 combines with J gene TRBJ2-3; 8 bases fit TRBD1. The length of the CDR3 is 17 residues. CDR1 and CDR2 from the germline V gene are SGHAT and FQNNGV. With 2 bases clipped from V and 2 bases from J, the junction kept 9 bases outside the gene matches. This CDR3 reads CASSLRAGGPPTDTQYF. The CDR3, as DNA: TGTGCCAGCAGCTTAAGGGCAGGGGGCCCCCCCACAGATACGCAGTATTTT.

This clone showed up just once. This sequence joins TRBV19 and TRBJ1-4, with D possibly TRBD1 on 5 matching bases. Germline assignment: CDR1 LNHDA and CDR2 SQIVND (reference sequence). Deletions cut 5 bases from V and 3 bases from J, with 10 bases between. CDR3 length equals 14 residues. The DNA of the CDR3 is TGTGCCAGTAGTGCGGGGACGGCTAATGAAAAACTGTTTTTT. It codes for CASSAGTANEKLFF.

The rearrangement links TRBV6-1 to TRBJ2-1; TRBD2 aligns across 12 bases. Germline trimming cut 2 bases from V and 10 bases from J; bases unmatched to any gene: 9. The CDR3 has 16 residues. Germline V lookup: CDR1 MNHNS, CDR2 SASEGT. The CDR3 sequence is CASSESLGLAGREQFF. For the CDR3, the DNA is TGTGCCAGCAGTGAAAGCCTGGGACTAGCGGGTCGGGAGCAGTTCTTC.

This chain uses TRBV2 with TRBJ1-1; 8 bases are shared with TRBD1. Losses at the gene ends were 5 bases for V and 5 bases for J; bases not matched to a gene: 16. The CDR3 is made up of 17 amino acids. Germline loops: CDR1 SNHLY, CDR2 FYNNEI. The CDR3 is CASSLQGVGGRWTEAFF. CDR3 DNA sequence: TGTGCCAGCAGTTTACAGGGGGTTGGCGGGCGATGGACTGAAGCTTTCTTT.

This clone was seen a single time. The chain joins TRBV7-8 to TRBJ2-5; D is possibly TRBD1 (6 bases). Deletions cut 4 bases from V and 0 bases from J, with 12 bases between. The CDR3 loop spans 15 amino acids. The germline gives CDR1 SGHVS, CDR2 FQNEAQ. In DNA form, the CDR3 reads TGTGCCAGCAGCTCAACCGACAGGTACCAAGAGACCCAGTACTTC. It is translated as CASSSTDRYQETQYF.

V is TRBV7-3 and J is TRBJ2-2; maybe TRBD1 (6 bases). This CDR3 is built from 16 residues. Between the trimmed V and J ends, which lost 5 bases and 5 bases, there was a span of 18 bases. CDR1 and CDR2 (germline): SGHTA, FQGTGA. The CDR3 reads CASSQGQQRGTGELFF. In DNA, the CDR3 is TGTGCCAGCAGCCAAGGACAGCAGAGGGGGACCGGGGAGCTGTTTTTT.

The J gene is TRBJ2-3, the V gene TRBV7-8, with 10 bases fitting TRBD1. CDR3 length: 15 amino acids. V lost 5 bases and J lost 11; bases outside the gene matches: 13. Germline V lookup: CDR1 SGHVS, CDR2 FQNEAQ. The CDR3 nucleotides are TGTGCCAGCAGCCCGACAGGGGGCGGTAAGGGTGGGCAGTATTTT. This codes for CASSPTGGGKGGQYF.

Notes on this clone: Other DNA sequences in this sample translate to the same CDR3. This chain's CDR3 is CASSQRSTDTQYF. The CDR3 DNA reads TGTGCCAGCAGCCAGAGGAGCACAGATACGCAGTATTTT. The chain joins TRBV6-5 to TRBJ2-3; D gene ambiguous. The CDR3 totals 13 residues. The V gene's germline CDR1 is MNHEY and CDR2 SVGAGI. V lost 6 bases to trimming and J lost 0 bases, with 7 bases between them.